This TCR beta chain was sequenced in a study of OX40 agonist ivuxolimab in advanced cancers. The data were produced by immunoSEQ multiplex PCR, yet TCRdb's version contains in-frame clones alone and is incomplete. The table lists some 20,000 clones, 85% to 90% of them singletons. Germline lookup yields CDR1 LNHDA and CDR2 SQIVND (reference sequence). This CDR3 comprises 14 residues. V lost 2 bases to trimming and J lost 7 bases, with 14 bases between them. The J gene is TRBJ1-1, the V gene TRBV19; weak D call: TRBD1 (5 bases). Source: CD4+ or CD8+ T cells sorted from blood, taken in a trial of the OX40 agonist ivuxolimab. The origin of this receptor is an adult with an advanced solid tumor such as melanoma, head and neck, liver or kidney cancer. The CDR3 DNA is TGTGCCAGTAGTATAATCTTGGTGCAGGGTGAAGCTTTCTTT. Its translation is CASSIILVQGEAFF.